This record looks at one T cell receptor beta chain sequence and its context. No antigen is known for it. This sample was taken from a study of T cell repertoires in cytomegalovirus infection. Across the whole study: Indications came from public TCR beta signatures; they pointed to CMV infection and to a matching HLA type. General study points: It was HLA-C-restricted CMV-specific TCR beta clonotypes that dominated the response ex vivo. Individuals carrying CMV plus the relevant HLA were identified by cumulative frequency of public TCR beta families.

V lost 2 bases to trimming and J lost 3 bases; unmatched junction nucleotides: 7. Germline assignment: CDR1 MNHNY and CDR2 SVGAGI (reference sequence). This CDR3 has 16 amino acids. TCRdb analysed the reads with MiXCR anew, one entry per CDR3 protein. The repertoire holds about a million distinct CDR3 sequences, around 32% seen once, with around an eighth in the top ten. The material was cultured CD8+ T cells from PBMCs, obtained from culture after CMV antigen stimulation. The source is a human donor in good health (CMV status not recorded). Some clones in this sample may be carry-over from other donors' samples. This chain links TRBV6-6 with TRBJ2-1, with 7 bases fitting TRBD2. The CDR3 coding sequence is TGTGCCAGCAGTTACGGGTCGGGGGGAATCTACAATGAGCAGTTCTTC. Amino acid sequence: CASSYGSGGIYNEQFF.